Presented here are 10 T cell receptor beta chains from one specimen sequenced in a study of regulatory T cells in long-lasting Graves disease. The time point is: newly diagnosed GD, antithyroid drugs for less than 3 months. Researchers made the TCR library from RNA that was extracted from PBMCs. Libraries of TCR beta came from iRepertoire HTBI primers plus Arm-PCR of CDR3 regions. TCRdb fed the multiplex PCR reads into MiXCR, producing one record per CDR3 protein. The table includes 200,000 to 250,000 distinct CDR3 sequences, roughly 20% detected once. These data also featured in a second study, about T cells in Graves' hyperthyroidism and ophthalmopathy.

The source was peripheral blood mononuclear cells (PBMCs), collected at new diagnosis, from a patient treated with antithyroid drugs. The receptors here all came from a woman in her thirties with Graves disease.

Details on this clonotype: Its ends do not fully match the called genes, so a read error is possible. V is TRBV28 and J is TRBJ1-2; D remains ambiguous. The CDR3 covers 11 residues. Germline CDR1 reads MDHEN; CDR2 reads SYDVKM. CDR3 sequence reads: CANSLSYGYTF. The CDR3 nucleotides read TGTGCCAACAGTTTGAGCTATGGCTACACCTTC.

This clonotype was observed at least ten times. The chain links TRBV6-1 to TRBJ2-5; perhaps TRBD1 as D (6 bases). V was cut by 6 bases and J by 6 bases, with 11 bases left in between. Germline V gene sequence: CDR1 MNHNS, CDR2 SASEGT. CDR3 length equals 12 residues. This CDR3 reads CASRQGSKTQYF. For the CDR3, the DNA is TGTGCCAGCAGACAGGGATCGAAGACCCAGTACTTC.

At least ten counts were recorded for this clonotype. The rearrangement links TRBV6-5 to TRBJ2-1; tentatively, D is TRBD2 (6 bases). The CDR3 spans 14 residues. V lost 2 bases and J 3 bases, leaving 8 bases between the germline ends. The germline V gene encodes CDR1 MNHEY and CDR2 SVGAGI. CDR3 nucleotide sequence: TGTGCCAGCAGTTACGCGGGGAACTACAATGAGCAGTTCTTC. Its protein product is CASSYAGNYNEQFF.

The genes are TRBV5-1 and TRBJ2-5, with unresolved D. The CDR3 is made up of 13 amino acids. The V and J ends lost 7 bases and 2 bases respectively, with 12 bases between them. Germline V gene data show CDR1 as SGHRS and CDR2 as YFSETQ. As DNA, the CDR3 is TGCGCCAGCGCCTGGCAGGTTCAAGAGACCCAGTACTTC. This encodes CASAWQVQETQYF.

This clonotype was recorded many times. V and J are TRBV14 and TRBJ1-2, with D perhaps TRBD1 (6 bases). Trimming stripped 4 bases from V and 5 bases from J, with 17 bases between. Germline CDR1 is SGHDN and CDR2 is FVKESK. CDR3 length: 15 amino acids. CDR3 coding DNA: TGTGCCAGCAGCCCTCAACGACAGGTCGGATATGGCTACACCTTC. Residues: CASSPQRQVGYGYTF.

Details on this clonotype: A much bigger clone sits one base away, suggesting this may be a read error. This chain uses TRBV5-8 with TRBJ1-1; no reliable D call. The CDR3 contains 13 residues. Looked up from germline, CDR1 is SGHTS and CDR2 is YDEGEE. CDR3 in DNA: TGTGCCAGCGGCTTTTACGTGAACACTGAAGCTTTCTTT. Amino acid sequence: CASGFYVNTEAFF.

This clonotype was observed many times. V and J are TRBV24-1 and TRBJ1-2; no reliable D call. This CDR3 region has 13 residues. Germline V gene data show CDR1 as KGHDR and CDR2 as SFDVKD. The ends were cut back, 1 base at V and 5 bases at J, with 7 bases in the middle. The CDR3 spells CATSDFTTYGYTF. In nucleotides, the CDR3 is TGTGCCACCAGTGATTTCACAACATATGGCTACACCTTC.

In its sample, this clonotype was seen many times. CDR3 amino acids: CASTKQGSNEQFF. The CDR3 region has the DNA TGTGCCAGCACCAAGCAGGGGAGCAATGAGCAGTTCTTC. The rearrangement uses TRBV6-2 or TRBV6-3 and TRBJ2-1; a possible D gene is TRBD1 (6 bases). CDR1 MNHEY and CDR2 SVGEGT come from the germline V gene. V lost 7 bases to trimming and J lost 6 bases, with 13 bases between them. This CDR3 comprises 13 residues.

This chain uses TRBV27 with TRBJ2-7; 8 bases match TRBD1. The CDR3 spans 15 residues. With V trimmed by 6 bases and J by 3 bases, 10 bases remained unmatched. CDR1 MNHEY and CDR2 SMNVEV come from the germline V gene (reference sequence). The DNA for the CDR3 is TGTGCCAGCAGCTCTTTGCAGGGGACAGGCTACGAGCAGTACTTC. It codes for CASSSLQGTGYEQYF.

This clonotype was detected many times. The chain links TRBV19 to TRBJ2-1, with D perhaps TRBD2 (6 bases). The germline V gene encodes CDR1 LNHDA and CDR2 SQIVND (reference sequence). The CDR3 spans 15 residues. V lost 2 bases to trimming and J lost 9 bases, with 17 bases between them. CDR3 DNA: TGTGCCAGTAGTATACTGACTAGTACCCCGAGTGAGCAGTTCTTC. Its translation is CASSILTSTPSEQFF.